The 24 T cell receptor beta chains in this list originate from one sample, sequenced in a study of graft-versus-host responses after intestinal transplantation. Sequencing used immunoSEQ multiplex PCR; TCRdb keeps in-frame clones, though not all of them. The sample carries 15,000 to 20,000 clones, more than 30% recorded once. The sequencing used alloreactive CD4+ T cells from a mixed lymphocyte reaction culture, collected before intestinal transplant. As for subset: CFSE-low proliferating T cells sorted from approximately six-day pre-transplant mixed lymphocyte reaction (GvH or HvG direction). The receptors were gathered from a human patient who received an intestinal transplant.

This clone has just one count. The J gene is TRBJ1-2, the V gene TRBV11-2, with D unresolved. The germline CDR1 and CDR2 sequences are SGHAT and FQNNGV. This CDR3 is 13 amino acids long. V was trimmed by 2 bases and J by 5 bases, leaving 9 bases between them. The CDR3 loop is CASSLIRAYGYTF. In nucleotides, the CDR3 is TGTGCCAGCAGCTTAATTAGGGCTTATGGCTACACCTTC.

A few counts support this clone. The chain uses TRBV19 and TRBJ1-5; no clear D. Trimming cost V 11 bases and J 2 bases, with 19 bases left between them. The CDR3 consists of 15 residues. Germline lookup yields CDR1 LNHDA and CDR2 SQIVND (reference sequence). CDR3 protein: CAARSRSVGNQPQHF. In DNA form, the CDR3 reads TGTGCCGCAAGGAGTCGCTCGGTAGGCAATCAGCCCCAGCATTTT.

This chain uses TRBV7-9 with TRBJ1-1; 8 nucleotides align to TRBD1. Germline V gives CDR1 SEHNR, CDR2 FQNEAQ (reference sequence). The CDR3 is made up of 12 amino acids. V shed 4 bases, J shed 11 bases, and the junction held 6 bases outside the gene matches. The CDR3 loop reads CASSSLQGEAFF. The CDR3 DNA reads TGTGCCAGCAGCTCCCTACAGGGGGAGGCTTTCTTT.

This clone has only a few counts. The J gene is TRBJ2-2, the V gene TRBV11-3, with TRBD2 as a possible D gene (5 bases). This CDR3 has 14 amino acids. The V gene lost 2 bases and the J gene lost 6 bases, with 10 bases spanning the gap. The germline V gene has CDR1 SGHNT and CDR2 YENEEA. Written as DNA, the CDR3 is TGTGCCAGCAGCTTAAGTACTAGGTCCGGGGAGCTGTTTTTT. This encodes CASSLSTRSGELFF.

This clone was found a few times. J is TRBJ1-3 and V is TRBV19, with a tentative D call TRBD1 (5 bases). There are 13 residues in the CDR3. V lost 4 bases, J lost 4 bases, and 8 bases lay in between. Germline-derived CDR1 and CDR2 are LNHDA and SQIVND (reference sequence). Here the CDR3 DNA reads TGTGCCAGTAGTACAGGGATAGGAAACACCATATATTTT. It specifies CASSTGIGNTIYF.

The chain joins TRBV28 to TRBJ1-2; 7 nucleotides match TRBD1. This CDR3 region has 13 residues. J lost 5 bases, V lost 2 bases, and 2 bases had no gene match. Germline loops: CDR1 MDHEN, CDR2 SYDVKM. As DNA, the CDR3 is TGTGCCAGCAGTTTAAGCAGGGGGTATGGCTACACCTTC. It encodes CASSLSRGYGYTF.

The J gene is TRBJ1-2, the V gene TRBV5-1; TRBD1 might be the D (5 bases). V lost 0 bases, J lost 5 bases, and 5 bases lay in between. Germline CDR1 reads SGHRS; CDR2 reads YFSETQ. The CDR3 has 12 residues. This CDR3 is CASSLAGYGYTF. CDR3 nucleotides: TGCGCCAGCAGCTTGGCAGGGTATGGCTACACCTTC.

This clone was counted a single time. V gene TRBV11-1 combines with J gene TRBJ2-6; 8 bases line up with TRBD1. Germline V gene data show CDR1 as SGHAT and CDR2 as FQDESV (reference sequence). This CDR3 spans 16 amino acids. V gave up 3 bases and J gave up 2 bases; unmatched junction bases: 3. The CDR3 region has the DNA TGTGCCAGCAGCTTGGGCAGGGGGCCTGGGGCCAACGTCCTGACTTTC. It specifies CASSLGRGPGANVLTF.

This clone was observed a handful of times. The J gene is TRBJ1-3, the V gene TRBV5-1; D is unresolved. Germline CDR1 is SGHRS and CDR2 is YFSETQ. Trimming left V 4 bases short and J 0 bases short, with 17 bases between. The CDR3 totals 17 residues. The DNA for the CDR3 is TGCGCCAGCAGCACCACCTTGGGCACCAACTCTGGAAACACCATATATTTT. It translates to CASSTTLGTNSGNTIYF.

The chain links TRBV30 to TRBJ2-1; no clear D gene. This CDR3 is 11 amino acids long. V was clipped by 3 bases and J by 5 bases, with 5 bases between them. CDR1 and CDR2 from the germline V gene are GTSNPN and SVGIG (reference sequence). CDR3: CAWRTHNEQFF. DNA of the CDR3: TGTGCCTGGAGAACCCACAATGAGCAGTTCTTC.

The chain combines TRBV2 with TRBJ1-2; the match to TRBD1 covers 7 bases. Germline trimming cut 3 bases from V and 2 bases from J; bases unmatched to any gene: 3. Per germline, CDR1 SNHLY and CDR2 FYNNEI. The CDR3 consists of 14 residues. CDR3 in DNA: TGTGCCAGCAGTGAGGACAGGCCGAACTATGGCTACACCTTC. This gives the protein CASSEDRPNYGYTF.

This clone showed up just a few times. The chain recombines TRBV30 with TRBJ1-1; no clear D gene. V was shortened by 0 bases and J by 0 bases, with 5 bases between the two germline ends. Germline V gene data show CDR1 as GTSNPN and CDR2 as SVGIG (reference sequence). The CDR3 covers 13 residues. The CDR3 DNA reads as TGTGCCTGGAGTGTACAATTGAACACTGAAGCTTTCTTT. It encodes CAWSVQLNTEAFF.

This chain links TRBV30 with TRBJ1-2; 10 bases are a match to TRBD1. The CDR3 loop spans 14 amino acids. CDR1 and CDR2 (germline): GTSNPN, SVGIG (reference sequence). The junction had 5 bases not matched to a gene; V was cut back by 3 bases and J by 4 bases. CDR3 nucleotide sequence: TGTGCCTGGAGCCGGGACAGGGGTTTCTATGGCTACACCTTC. Protein product: CAWSRDRGFYGYTF.

This clone was counted a few times. The rearrangement uses TRBV6-1 and TRBJ2-7, with 9 bases fitting TRBD1. In germline, CDR1 is MNHNS, CDR2 SASEGT. After removal of 7 bases from V and 0 bases from J, the junction contained 7 bases not matched to a gene. CDR3 length: 15 residues. DNA for the CDR3: TGTGCCAGCACGGGGGACAGGGCGAGCTCCTACGAGCAGTACTTC. Protein sequence: CASTGDRASSYEQYF.

J is TRBJ1-5 and V is TRBV13; D is ambiguous. This CDR3 is 12 amino acids long. Between the trimmed V and J ends, which lost 4 bases and 4 bases, there was a span of 5 bases. Germline values: CDR1 PRHDT, CDR2 FYEKMQ (reference sequence). The chain's CDR3 is CASSSLNQPQHF. CDR3 nucleotide sequence: TGTGCCAGCAGCTCACTTAATCAGCCCCAGCATTTT. The full variable domain, with the rest looked up from reference TRBV13 and TRBJ1-5, is AAGVIQSPRHLIKEKRETATLKCYPIPRHDTVYWYQQGPGQDPQFLISFYEKMQSDKGSIPDRFSAQQFSDYHSELNMSSLELGDSALYFCASSSLNQPQHFGDGTRLSIL.

The chain combines TRBV11-2 with TRBJ1-6; D is undetermined. The CDR3 spans 14 residues. Germline values: CDR1 SGHAT, CDR2 FQNNGV. V lost 3 bases and J lost 8, with 11 bases in between. CDR3 DNA sequence: TGTGCCAGCAGCTTGATGGCGTCCGATTCACCCCTCCACTTT. Encoded protein: CASSLMASDSPLHF. Looking up the rest from reference TRBV11-2 and TRBJ1-6 gives the full variable domain: EAGVAQSPRYKIIEKRQSVAFWCNPISGHATLYWYQQILGQGPKLLIQFQNNGVVDDSQLPKDRFSAERLKGVDSTLKIQPAKLEDSAVYLCASSLMASDSPLHFGNGTRLTVT.

The genes are TRBV5-4 and TRBJ1-2; no firm D call. Germline CDR1 is SGHNT and CDR2 is YYREEE (reference sequence). CDR3 length: 16 residues. V was pared by 0 bases and J by 5 bases, with 17 bases between. The CDR3 sequence is CASSLGGIRRSYGYTF. As DNA, the CDR3 is TGTGCCAGCAGCTTGGGGGGTATTCGAAGATCGTATGGCTACACCTTC. The full variable domain, its missing parts supplied by reference TRBV5-4 and TRBJ1-2, is ETGVTQSPTHLIKTRGQQVTLRCSSQSGHNTVSWYQQALGQGPQFIFQYYREEENGRGNFPPRFSGLQFPNYSSELNVNALELDDSALYLCASSLGGIRRSYGYTFGSGTRLTVV.

This clone was seen only a few times. The chain combines TRBV11-3 with TRBJ1-1, with TRBD1 as a possible D gene (5 bases). V lost 6 bases to trimming and J lost 1 base, with 15 bases between them. This CDR3 has 15 residues. CDR1 and CDR2 from the germline V gene are SGHNT and YENEEA. The CDR3 loop is CASSLSTGRNTEAFF. The CDR3 DNA reads as TGTGCCAGCAGTTTAAGTACGGGACGGAACACTGAAGCTTTCTTT.

This chain links TRBV5-4 with TRBJ2-7; 13 bases line up with TRBD2. V shed 4 bases, J shed 2 bases, and the junction held 3 bases outside the gene matches. CDR3 length: 15 amino acids. Germline V lookup: CDR1 SGHNT, CDR2 YYREEE (reference sequence). For the CDR3, the DNA is TGTGCCAGCAGCAGGGGACTAGCGGGGACCTACGAGCAGTACTTC. This translates into CASSRGLAGTYEQYF.

The rearrangement uses TRBV18 and TRBJ2-2; D is unclear. Trimming left V 4 bases short and J 4 bases short, with 10 bases between. The CDR3 contains 14 residues. The germline gives CDR1 KGHSH, CDR2 LQKENI. The CDR3 loop reads CASSLRATTGELFF. As DNA, the CDR3 is TGTGCCAGCTCACTAAGGGCAACCACCGGGGAGCTGTTTTTT. Full variable domain (remainder filled in from reference TRBV18 and TRBJ2-2): NAGVMQNPRHLVRRRGQEARLRCSPMKGHSHVYWYRQLPEEGLKFMVYLQKENIIDESGMPKERFSAEFPKEGPSILRIQQVVRGDSAAYFCASSLRATTGELFFGEGSRLTVL.

This rearrangement joins TRBV6-5 to TRBJ1-1, with TRBD1 matching over 7 bases. V dropped 6 bases and J dropped 5; count of bases not matched to a gene: 9. Germline CDR1 MNHEY, CDR2 SVGAGI. This CDR3 region has 14 residues. DNA for the CDR3: TGTGCCAGCAGCCTCCGGACAGGAGGGACTGAAGCTTTCTTT. It specifies CASSLRTGGTEAFF.

This chain connects TRBV2 to TRBJ2-3; 12 positions match TRBD2. Unmatched junction bases numbered 11, after V lost 3 bases and J lost 1 base. Germline V CDR1 and CDR2: SNHLY, FYNNEI. The CDR3 contains 19 residues. The DNA for the CDR3 is TGTGCCAGCAGTGAGCTAGCGGGGGGGCATGCAAGAGGCACAGATACGCAGTATTTT. Translating it yields CASSELAGGHARGTDTQYF.

This chain links TRBV6-5 with TRBJ1-2; the D gene is possibly TRBD1 (5 bases). V was cut by 3 bases and J by 0 bases, with 8 bases left in between. The CDR3 totals 14 residues. The V gene's germline CDR1 is MNHEY and CDR2 SVGAGI. Written as DNA, the CDR3 is TGTGCCAGCAGTTATGGGGGGACTAACTATGGCTACACCTTC. It codes for CASSYGGTNYGYTF.

J is TRBJ1-2 and V is TRBV2; no firm D call. Per germline, CDR1 SNHLY and CDR2 FYNNEI. Between the trimmed V and J ends, which lost 6 bases and 4 bases, there was a span of 15 bases. The CDR3 length is 14 residues. The CDR3 DNA is TGTGCCAGCAGGGACTCAGGACGGACCTATGGCTACACCTTC. This encodes CASRDSGRTYGYTF.